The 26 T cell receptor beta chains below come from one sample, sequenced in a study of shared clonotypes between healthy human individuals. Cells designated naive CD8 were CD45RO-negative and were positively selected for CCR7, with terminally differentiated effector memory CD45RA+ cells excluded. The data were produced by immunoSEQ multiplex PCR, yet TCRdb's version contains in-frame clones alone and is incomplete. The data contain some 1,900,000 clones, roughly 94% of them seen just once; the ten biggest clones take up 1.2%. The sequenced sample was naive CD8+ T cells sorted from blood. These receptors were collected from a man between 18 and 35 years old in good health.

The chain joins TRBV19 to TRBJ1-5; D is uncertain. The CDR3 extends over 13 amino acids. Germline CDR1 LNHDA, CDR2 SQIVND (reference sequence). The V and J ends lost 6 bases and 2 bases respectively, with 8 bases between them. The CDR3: CASSPMGNQPQHF. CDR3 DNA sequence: TGTGCCAGTAGCCCGATGGGCAATCAGCCCCAGCATTTT.

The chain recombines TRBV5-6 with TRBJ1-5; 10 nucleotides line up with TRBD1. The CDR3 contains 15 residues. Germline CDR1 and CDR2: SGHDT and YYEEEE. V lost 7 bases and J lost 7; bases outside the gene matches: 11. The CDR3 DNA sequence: TGTGCCAGCGGAACGGGACAGGGGTTTGAACAGCCCCAGCATTTT. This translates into CASGTGQGFEQPQHF.

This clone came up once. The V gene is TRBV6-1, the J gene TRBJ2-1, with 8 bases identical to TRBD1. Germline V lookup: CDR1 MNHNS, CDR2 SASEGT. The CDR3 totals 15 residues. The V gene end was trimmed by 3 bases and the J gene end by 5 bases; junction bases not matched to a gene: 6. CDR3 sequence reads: CASSDWQGADNEQFF. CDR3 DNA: TGTGCCAGCAGTGATTGGCAGGGGGCAGACAATGAGCAGTTCTTC.

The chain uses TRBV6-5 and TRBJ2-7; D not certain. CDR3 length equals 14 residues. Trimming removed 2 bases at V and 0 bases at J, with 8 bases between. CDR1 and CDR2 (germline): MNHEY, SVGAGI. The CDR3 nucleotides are TGTGCCAGCAGTTACCAGGTGACCTCCTACGAGCAGTACTTC. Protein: CASSYQVTSYEQYF.

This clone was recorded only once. The CDR3 here is CASSYTPGFVNTEAFF. In DNA form, the CDR3 reads TGCGCCAGCAGCTACACACCTGGCTTTGTGAACACTGAAGCTTTCTTT. The J gene is TRBJ1-1, the V gene TRBV4-1; D not certain. The CDR3 covers 16 residues. Looked up from germline, CDR1 is MGHRA and CDR2 is YSYEKL. V was pared by 5 bases and J by 0 bases, with 16 bases between.

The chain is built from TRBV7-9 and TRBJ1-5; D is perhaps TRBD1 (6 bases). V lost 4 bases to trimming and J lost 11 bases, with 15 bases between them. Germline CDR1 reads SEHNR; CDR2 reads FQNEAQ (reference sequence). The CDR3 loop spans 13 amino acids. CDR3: CASSSAGVPTQHF. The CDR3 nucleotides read TGTGCCAGCAGCTCCGCAGGGGTTCCGACCCAGCATTTT.

For the CDR3, the DNA is TGCGCCAGCAGCCCATTCCGGGGGTCTGGAAACACCATATATTTT. Translating it yields CASSPFRGSGNTIYF. The V gene is TRBV4-3, the J gene TRBJ1-3; D may be TRBD1 (5 bases). Trimming cost V 4 bases and J 1 base, with 11 bases left between them. Germline lookup yields CDR1 LGHNA and CDR2 YSLEER. CDR3 size: 15 residues.

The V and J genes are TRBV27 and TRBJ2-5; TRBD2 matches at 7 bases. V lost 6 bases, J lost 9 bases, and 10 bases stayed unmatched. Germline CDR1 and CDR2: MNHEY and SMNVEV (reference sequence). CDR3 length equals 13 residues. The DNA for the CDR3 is TGTGCCAGCAGAACAGCCTGGGGGGGACCCCAGTACTTC. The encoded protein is CASRTAWGGPQYF.

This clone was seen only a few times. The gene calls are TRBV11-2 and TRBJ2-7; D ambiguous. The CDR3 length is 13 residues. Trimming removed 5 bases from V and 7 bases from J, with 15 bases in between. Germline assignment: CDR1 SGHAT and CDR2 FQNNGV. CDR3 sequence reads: CASSQRLSGEQYF. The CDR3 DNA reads TGTGCCAGCAGCCAAAGACTGAGTGGGGAGCAGTACTTC.

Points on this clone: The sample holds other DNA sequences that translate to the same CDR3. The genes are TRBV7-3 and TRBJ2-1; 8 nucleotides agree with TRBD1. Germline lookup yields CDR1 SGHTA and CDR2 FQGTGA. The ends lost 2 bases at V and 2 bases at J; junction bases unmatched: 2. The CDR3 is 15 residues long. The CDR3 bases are TGTGCCAGCAGCTTAGGACAGGGTACCTACAATGAGCAGTTCTTC. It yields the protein CASSLGQGTYNEQFF.

CDR3 sequence reads: CASSWQRETQYF. CDR3 coding DNA: TGTGCCAGCAGCTGGCAGAGGGAGACCCAGTACTTC. The J gene is TRBJ2-5, the V gene TRBV11-2; D call uncertain. Trimming pared 4 bases from V and 5 bases from J, leaving 8 bases between. The V gene's germline CDR1 is SGHAT and CDR2 FQNNGV. The CDR3 has 12 amino acids.

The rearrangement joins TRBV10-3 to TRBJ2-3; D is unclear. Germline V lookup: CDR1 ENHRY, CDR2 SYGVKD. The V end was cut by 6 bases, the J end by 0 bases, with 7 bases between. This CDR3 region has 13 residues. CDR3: CAISPDSTDTQYF. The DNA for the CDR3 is TGTGCCATCAGCCCGGACAGCACAGATACGCAGTATTTT.

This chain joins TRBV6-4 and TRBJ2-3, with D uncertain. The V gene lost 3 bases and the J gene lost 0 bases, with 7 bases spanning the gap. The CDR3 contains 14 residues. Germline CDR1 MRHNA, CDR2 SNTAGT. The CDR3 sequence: CASSEAGSTDTQYF. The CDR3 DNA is TGTGCCAGCAGTGAGGCAGGTAGCACAGATACGCAGTATTTT.

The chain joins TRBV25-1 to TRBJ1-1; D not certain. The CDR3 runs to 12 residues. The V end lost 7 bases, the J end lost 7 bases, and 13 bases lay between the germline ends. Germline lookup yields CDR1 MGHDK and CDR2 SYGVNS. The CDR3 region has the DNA TGTGCCAGCATGATAAGGCGAGGTGAAGCTTTCTTT. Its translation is CASMIRRGEAFF.

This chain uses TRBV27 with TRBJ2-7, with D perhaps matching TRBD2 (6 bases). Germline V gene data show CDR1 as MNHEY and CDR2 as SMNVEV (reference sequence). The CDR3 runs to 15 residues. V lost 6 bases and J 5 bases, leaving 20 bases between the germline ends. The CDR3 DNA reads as TGTGCCAGCAGCCCCCTAGACGGGAGTCGGGACGAGCAGTACTTC. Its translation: CASSPLDGSRDEQYF.

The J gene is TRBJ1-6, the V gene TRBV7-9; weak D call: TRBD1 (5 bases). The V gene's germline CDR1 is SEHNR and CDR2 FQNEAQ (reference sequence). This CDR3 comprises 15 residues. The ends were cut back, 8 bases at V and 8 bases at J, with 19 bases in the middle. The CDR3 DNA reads TGTGCCAGCGGGGCGGCCAATATAAGGGATTCACCCCTCCACTTT. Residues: CASGAANIRDSPLHF.

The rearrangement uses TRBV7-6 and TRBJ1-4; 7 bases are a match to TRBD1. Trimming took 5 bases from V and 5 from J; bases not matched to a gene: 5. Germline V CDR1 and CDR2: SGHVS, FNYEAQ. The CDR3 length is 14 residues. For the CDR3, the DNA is TGTGCCAGCAGCCCAACGACAGGGAATGAAAAACTGTTTTTT. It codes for CASSPTTGNEKLFF.

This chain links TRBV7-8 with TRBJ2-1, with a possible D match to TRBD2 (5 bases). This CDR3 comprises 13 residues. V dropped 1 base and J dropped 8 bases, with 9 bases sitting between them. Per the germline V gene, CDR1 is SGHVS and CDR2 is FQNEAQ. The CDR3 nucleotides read TGTGCCAGCAGCTTAGGGGGAGTCTATGAGCAGTTCTTC. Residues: CASSLGGVYEQFF.

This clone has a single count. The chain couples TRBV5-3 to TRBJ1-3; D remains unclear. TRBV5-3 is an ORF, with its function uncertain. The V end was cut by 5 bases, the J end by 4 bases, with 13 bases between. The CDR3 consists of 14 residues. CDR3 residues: CARRRFRAGNTIYF. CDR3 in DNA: TGTGCCAGAAGGCGTTTCAGAGCGGGAAACACCATATATTTT.

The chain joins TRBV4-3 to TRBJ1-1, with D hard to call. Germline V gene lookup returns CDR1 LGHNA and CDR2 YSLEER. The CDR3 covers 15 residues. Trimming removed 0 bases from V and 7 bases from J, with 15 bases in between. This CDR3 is CASSQDDLVEGEAFF. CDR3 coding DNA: TGCGCCAGCAGCCAAGATGACCTCGTAGAAGGTGAAGCTTTCTTT.

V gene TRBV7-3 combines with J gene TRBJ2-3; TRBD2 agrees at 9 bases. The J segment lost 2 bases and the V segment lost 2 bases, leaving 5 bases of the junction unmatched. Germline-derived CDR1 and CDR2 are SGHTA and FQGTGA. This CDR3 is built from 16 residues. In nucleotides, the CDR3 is TGTGCCAGCAGCTTAGTCGGACTAGCGACCACAGATACGCAGTATTTT. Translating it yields CASSLVGLATTDTQYF.

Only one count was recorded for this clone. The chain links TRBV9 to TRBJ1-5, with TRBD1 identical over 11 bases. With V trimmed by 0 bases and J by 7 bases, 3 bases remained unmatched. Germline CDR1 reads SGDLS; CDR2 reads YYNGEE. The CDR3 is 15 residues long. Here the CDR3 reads CASSVDGTGGQPQHF. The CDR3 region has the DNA TGTGCCAGCAGCGTAGATGGGACAGGGGGACAGCCCCAGCATTTT.

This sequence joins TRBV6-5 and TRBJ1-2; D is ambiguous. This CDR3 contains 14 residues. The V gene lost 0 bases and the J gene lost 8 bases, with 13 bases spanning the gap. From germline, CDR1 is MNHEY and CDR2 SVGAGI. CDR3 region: CASSYSIGSEGYTF. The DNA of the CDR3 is TGTGCCAGCAGTTACTCGATAGGGTCGGAGGGCTACACCTTC.

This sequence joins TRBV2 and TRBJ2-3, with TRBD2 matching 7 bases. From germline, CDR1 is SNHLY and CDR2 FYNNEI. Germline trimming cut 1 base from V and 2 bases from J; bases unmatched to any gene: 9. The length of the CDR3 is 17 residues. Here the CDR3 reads CASSEVPLAESTDTQYF. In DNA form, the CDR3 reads TGTGCCAGCAGTGAAGTCCCCCTAGCGGAATCCACAGATACGCAGTATTTT.

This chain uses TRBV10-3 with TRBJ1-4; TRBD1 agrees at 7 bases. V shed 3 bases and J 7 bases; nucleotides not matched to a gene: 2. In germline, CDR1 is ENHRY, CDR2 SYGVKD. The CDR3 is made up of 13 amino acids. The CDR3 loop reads CAISERDSEKLFF. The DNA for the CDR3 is TGTGCCATCAGTGAACGGGACAGTGAAAAACTGTTTTTT.

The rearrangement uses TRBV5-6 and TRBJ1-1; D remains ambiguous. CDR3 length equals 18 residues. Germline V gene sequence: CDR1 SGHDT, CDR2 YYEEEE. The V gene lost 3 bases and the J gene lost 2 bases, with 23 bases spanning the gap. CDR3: CASSSETTLGPSNTEAFF. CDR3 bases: TGTGCCAGCAGCTCTGAAACCACTCTCGGACCCAGCAACACTGAAGCTTTCTTT.